This TCR beta chain was sequenced during a study of CD8 T cells in ankylosing spondylitis. The study, taken as a whole, reports: Researchers reportedly found disease-linked clones significantly enriched in matched ankylosing spondylitis synovial fluid.

In making TCR beta libraries, quantitative 5'-RACE with molecular barcodes was used. A single record per CDR3 protein comes from TCRdb applying MiXCR to the 5' RACE reads. This repertoire shows about 31,000 distinct CDR3 sequences, 7.2% found once; its top ten account for approximately 10%. The sample holds a few counts of this clonotype. Its antigen is unidentified. With 4 bases removed from V and 6 bases from J, the gap between germline ends came to 7 bases. Germline V gene data show CDR1 as DFQATT and CDR2 as SNEGSKA (reference sequence). The CDR3 loop spans 12 amino acids. The specimen sequenced was blood, either unsorted or a sorted T cell fraction (not recorded which). This TCR was recovered from a male donor with ankylosing spondylitis or in good health (not recorded which). The chain employs TRBV20-1 and TRBJ1-6; D remains ambiguous. CDR3 amino acids: CSATGLNSPLHF. In DNA, the CDR3 is TGCAGTGCTACAGGTCTTAATTCACCCCTCCACTTT.